The 2 T cell receptor beta chains reported below all come from one sample, sequenced in a study of blood T cell repertoires in COVID-19. Repertoires were generated with immunoSEQ multiplex PCR, while TCRdb's copy carries only in-frame clones and drops some. Altogether about 34,000 clones are present, roughly 93% being singletons, with the ten largest covering about 5%. Input material: peripheral blood. The receptor set was obtained from a human donor in a cohort sampled during active COVID-19.

This chain joins TRBV12-5 and TRBJ2-7, with D possibly matching TRBD2 (6 bases). Germline CDR1 LGHNT, CDR2 FRNRAP. The CDR3 runs to 13 residues. V shed 3 bases and J shed 4 bases, with 10 bases lying between them. The CDR3 sequence is CASGLGLPYEQYF. As DNA, the CDR3 is TGTGCTAGTGGTTTAGGACTACCTTACGAGCAGTACTTC.

The rearrangement uses TRBV5-5 and TRBJ1-2, with TRBD1 matching over 8 bases. After removal of 0 bases from V and 3 bases from J, the junction contained 7 bases not matched to a gene. CDR1 and CDR2 (germline): SGHKS, YYEKEE (reference sequence). The CDR3 runs 16 residues. CDR3 in amino acids: CASSLETGVFDYGYTF. In nucleotides, the CDR3 is TGTGCCAGCAGCTTGGAGACAGGGGTTTTCGACTATGGCTACACCTTC.